This TCR beta chain appears in the sequencing data of a study of cytomegalovirus exposure and HLA in healthy donors. V lost 4 bases and J lost 3, with 10 bases in between. The CDR3 runs to 14 residues. Germline lookup yields CDR1 MNHEY and CDR2 SVGAGI. Researchers ran the PCR with 60 Vbeta and 13 Jbeta primers. Generated by immunoSEQ multiplex PCR, the TCRdb table keeps only in-frame clones and is missing some. This sample has 95,000 to 120,000 clones, with 67% found just once. General study findings and limits: By a later analysis, the bulk of CMV-associated TCR beta chains appeared HLA-restricted.

About this clone itself: What it binds is not known.

J is TRBJ2-4 and V is TRBV6-5, with a tentative D call TRBD1 (6 bases). Sequencing used PBMCs. The TCR originated in a man aged 18-30 years in good health and CMV-seropositive. The CDR3 DNA follows: TGTGCCAGCAGTTGGGGACACCTCAAAAACATTCAGTACTTC. This sequence encodes CASSWGHLKNIQYF.